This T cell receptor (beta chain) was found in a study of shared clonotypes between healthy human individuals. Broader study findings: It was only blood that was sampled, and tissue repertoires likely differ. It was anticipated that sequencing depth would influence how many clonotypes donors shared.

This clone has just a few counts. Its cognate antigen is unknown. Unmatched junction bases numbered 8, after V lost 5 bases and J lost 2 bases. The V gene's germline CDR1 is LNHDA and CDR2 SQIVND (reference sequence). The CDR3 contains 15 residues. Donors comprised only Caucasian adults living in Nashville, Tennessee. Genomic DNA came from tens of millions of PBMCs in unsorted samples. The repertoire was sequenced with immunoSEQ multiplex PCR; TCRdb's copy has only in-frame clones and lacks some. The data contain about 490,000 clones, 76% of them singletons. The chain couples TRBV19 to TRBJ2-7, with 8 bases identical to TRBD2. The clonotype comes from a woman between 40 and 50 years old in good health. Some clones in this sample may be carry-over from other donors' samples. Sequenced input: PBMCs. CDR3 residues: CASSVGTRITYEQYF. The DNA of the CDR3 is TGTGCCAGTAGTGTCGGGACTAGGATCACCTACGAGCAGTACTTC.